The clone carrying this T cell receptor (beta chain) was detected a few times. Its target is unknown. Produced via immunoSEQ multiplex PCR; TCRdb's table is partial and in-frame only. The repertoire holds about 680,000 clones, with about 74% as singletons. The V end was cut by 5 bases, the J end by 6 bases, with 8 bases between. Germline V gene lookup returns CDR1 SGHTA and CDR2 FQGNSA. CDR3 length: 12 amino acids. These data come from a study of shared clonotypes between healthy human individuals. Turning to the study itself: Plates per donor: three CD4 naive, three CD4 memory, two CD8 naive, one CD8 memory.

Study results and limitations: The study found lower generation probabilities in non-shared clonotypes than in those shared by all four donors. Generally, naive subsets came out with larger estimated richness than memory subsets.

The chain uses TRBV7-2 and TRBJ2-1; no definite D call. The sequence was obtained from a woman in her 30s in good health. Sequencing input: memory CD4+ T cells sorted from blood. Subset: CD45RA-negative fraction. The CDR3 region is CASSASLNEQFF. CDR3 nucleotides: TGTGCCAGCAGCGCCTCCCTCAATGAGCAGTTCTTC.